Listed below are T cell receptor beta chains from one sample, sequenced in a study of T cell responses to AZD1222 COVID-19 vaccine. Sequencing used immunoSEQ multiplex PCR; TCRdb keeps in-frame clones, though not all of them. The data hold more than 150,000 clones, with around 87% observed a single time. The material sequenced was peripheral blood, taken on day 0 of MenACWY control vaccination. Source of these receptors: an adult in good health. The CDR3 runs from the conserved cysteine through the conserved F or W. D genes are given only for firm matches. Size tells how often a clone was seen (once, few, many) or the class of an expanded clone, and some rows leave it out.

v_gene,d_gene,j_gene,abundance,len,CDR3nt,CDR3aa
TRBV7-2,.,TRBJ2-3,.,14,TGTGCCAGCAGCCAACCTACTAGCTTACATACGCAGTATTTT,CASSQPTSLHTQYF
TRBV9,.,TRBJ2-1,.,19,TGTGCCAGCAGCGTAGCAGTAGCGAGCTCTTTTAGCTCCTACAATGAGCAGTTCTTC,CASSVAVASSFSSYNEQFF
TRBV5-8,.,TRBJ2-7,.,16,TGTGCCAGCAGCGCCGACCTAGGGGTTTTTCAGTTCGAGCAGTACTTC,CASSADLGVFQFEQYF
TRBV5-4,TRBD1,TRBJ1-2,.,17,TGTGCCAGCAGCTTGGAGGACAGGGGATTTCAAAACTATGGCTACACCTTC,CASSLEDRGFQNYGYTF
TRBV2,TRBD2,TRBJ2-1,.,16,TGTGCCAGCAGATTAGGACTAGCAGATTCCTACAATGAGCAGTTCTTC,CASRLGLADSYNEQFF
TRBV27,.,TRBJ1-1,.,13,TGTGCCAGCAGTTTTGGAGGGAACACTGAAGCTTTCTTT,CASSFGGNTEAFF
TRBV19,.,TRBJ2-1,.,14,TGTGCCAGCGGCACAGGGATCTCCTACAATGAGCAGTTCTTC,CASGTGISYNEQFF
TRBV5-4,.,TRBJ2-7,few,12,TGTGCCAGCAGCCATCAGGGTCACGAGCAGTACTTC,CASSHQGHEQYF
TRBV5-6,TRBD1,TRBJ1-2,.,15,TGTGCCAGCAGCTTGGCCGGGACAGCTAACTATGGCTACACCTTC,CASSLAGTANYGYTF
TRBV9,.,TRBJ2-1,.,16,TGTGCCAGCAGCGCCAGTAGCGTTAGCTCCTACAATGAGCAGTTCTTC,CASSASSVSSYNEQFF
TRBV28,.,TRBJ2-2,.,14,TGTGCCAGCCTTGACAGGCCGAACACCGGGGAGCTGTTTTTT,CASLDRPNTGELFF
TRBV28,TRBD2,TRBJ2-7,.,17,TGTGCCAGCAGCCCCGGACTAGCGGGGACCAGCTCCTACGAGCAGTACTTC,CASSPGLAGTSSYEQYF
TRBV29-1,TRBD1,TRBJ1-1,.,14,TGCAGCGCGCCACGGGACAGTGGGAACACTGAAGCTTTCTTT,CSAPRDSGNTEAFF
TRBV7-9,TRBD1,TRBJ2-7,.,15,TGTGCCAGCAGCAAAGGACAGGGGCGTACCTACGAGCAGTACTTC,CASSKGQGRTYEQYF
TRBV23-1,.,TRBJ1-5,.,15,TGCGCCAGCAGTCAAACATTAGGGGGAACTCAGCCCCAGCATTTT,CASSQTLGGTQPQHF
TRBV6-5,.,TRBJ2-1,once,15,TGTGCCAGCAGCCACTTAGGGTCCTCCTACAATGAGCAGTTCTTC,CASSHLGSSYNEQFF
TRBV30,.,TRBJ1-2,.,12,TGTGCCTGGAGGGGGGAAAACTATGGCTACACCTTC,CAWRGENYGYTF
TRBV7-2,TRBD2,TRBJ2-7,.,18,TGTGCCAGCAGCTTAGGAGCGGACACTAGCGGATTATCCTACGAGCAGTACTTC,CASSLGADTSGLSYEQYF
TRBV10-3,.,TRBJ1-1,.,13,TGTGCCATCAGTGAACAAGGAAACACTGAAGCTTTCTTT,CAISEQGNTEAFF
TRBV19,.,TRBJ1-1,.,14,TGTGCCAGTAGTATCCCCCGGGCGAACACTGAAGCTTTCTTT,CASSIPRANTEAFF
TRBV6-4,.,TRBJ2-7,.,13,TGTGCCAGCAGCTCGACCTGGGGTCGGGAGCAGTACTTC,CASSSTWGREQYF
TRBV10-3,TRBD2,TRBJ2-3,.,16,TGTGCCATCAGTTCCCTTAGCGGGATGGGGACAGATACGCAGTATTTT,CAISSLSGMGTDTQYF
TRBV4-2,.,TRBJ1-1,.,11,TGTGCCAGCAGGGGGGGCACTGAAGCTTTCTTT,CASRGGTEAFF
TRBV3-1/TRBV3-2,TRBD1,TRBJ1-3,few,16,TGTGCCAGCAGCCAAGCTGGGACAGGCTCTGGAAACACCATATATTTT,CASSQAGTGSGNTIYF
TRBV2,TRBD1,TRBJ2-7,.,14,TGTGCCAGCAGTGGGGACAGGCGGCCCTACGAGCAGTACTTC,CASSGDRRPYEQYF
TRBV14,.,TRBJ2-7,.,12,TGTGCCAGCAGCCAAGACACCTACGAGCAGTACTTC,CASSQDTYEQYF
TRBV7-3,.,TRBJ2-3,.,15,TGTGCCAGCAGCTTAATTGCCTATAGCACAGATACGCAGTATTTT,CASSLIAYSTDTQYF
TRBV27,.,TRBJ2-7,.,15,TGTGCCAGCAGTCTCCAGGGATCTAATTTATACGAGCAGTACTTC,CASSLQGSNLYEQYF
TRBV4-1,.,TRBJ2-7,once,15,TGCGCCAGCAGCCAGCAGACAGTGGGGCCCTACGAGCAGTACTTC,CASSQQTVGPYEQYF
TRBV7-2,TRBD2,TRBJ2-1,.,15,TGTGCCAGCAGCCCTCGACTAGCGGGAGGGGTAGAGCAGTTCTTC,CASSPRLAGGVEQFF
TRBV2,.,TRBJ1-1,.,14,TGTGTCACACGGGGCCCCGGATATGACACTGAAGCTTTCTTT,CVTRGPGYDTEAFF
TRBV6-2/TRBV6-3,TRBD1,TRBJ2-2,.,17,TGTGCCAGCAGTTACTCGAGACAGGGCGGTAACACCGGGGAGCTGTTTTTT,CASSYSRQGGNTGELFF
TRBV28,.,TRBJ1-3,.,15,TGTGCCAGCAGTTTAGGAGACAGCTCTGGAAACACCATATATTTT,CASSLGDSSGNTIYF
TRBV5-1,TRBD1,TRBJ1-6,.,18,TGCGCCAGCAGCCGACGGGACAGGGCCAACTCCTATAATTCACCCCTCCACTTT,CASSRRDRANSYNSPLHF
TRBV7-2,.,TRBJ2-7,.,14,TGTGCCAGCAGACCACGACAGGGACTGGACGAGCAGTACTTC,CASRPRQGLDEQYF
TRBV7-2,.,TRBJ1-1,.,14,TGTGCCAGCAGCCTCCCGCCCGGGGCAACTGAAGCTTTCTTT,CASSLPPGATEAFF
TRBV27,TRBD1,TRBJ1-2,.,16,TGTGCCAGCAGATCTCCCGTAGGACAGGGCTTCTATGGCTACACCTTC,CASRSPVGQGFYGYTF
TRBV18,TRBD2,TRBJ2-7,.,15,TGTGCCAGCTCACGTCCCGGGACTAGAACCTACGAGCAGTACTTC,CASSRPGTRTYEQYF
TRBV3-1/TRBV3-2,.,TRBJ2-3,.,14,TGTGCCAGCAGCCCAGTTCCGACGCCAGATACGCAGTATTTT,CASSPVPTPDTQYF
TRBV12-3/TRBV12-4,.,TRBJ2-5,once,11,TGTGCCAGCAGTTTGGGAGAGACCCAGTACTTC,CASSLGETQYF
TRBV19,TRBD1,TRBJ1-2,.,19,TGTGCCAGTAGTATAGGGACAGGGGGCGACTTCGTTCGTTTTGATGGCTACACCTTC,CASSIGTGGDFVRFDGYTF
TRBV3-1/TRBV3-2,.,TRBJ2-6,few,17,TGTGCCAGCAGCCCGTTCGGAATTACCTCTGGGGCCAACGTCCTGACTTTC,CASSPFGITSGANVLTF
TRBV6-1,TRBD2,TRBJ2-1,.,14,TGTGCCAGCAGTGAAAGGTTAGCGGGACTTGAGCAGTTCTTC,CASSERLAGLEQFF
TRBV11-2,TRBD2,TRBJ2-7,.,15,TGTGCCAGCAGCTTAAATCCGCTAGCGGGATACGAGCAGTACTTC,CASSLNPLAGYEQYF
TRBV28,.,TRBJ1-6,.,14,TGTGCCAGCAGCCCCACGGGGGCGACTTCACCCCTCCACTTT,CASSPTGATSPLHF
TRBV7-7,.,TRBJ2-5,.,15,TGTGCTAGCAGCTTAGTTTCGGGACATCGGGAGACCCAGTACTTC,CASSLVSGHRETQYF
TRBV11-1,TRBD1,TRBJ2-7,once,15,TGTGCCAGCAGCTCGCCGGACAGGCCACACTACGAGCAGTACTTC,CASSSPDRPHYEQYF
TRBV6-5,.,TRBJ1-1,few,12,TGTGCCAGCAGCCTTGGACAGTATGAAGCTTTCTTT,CASSLGQYEAFF
TRBV6-2/TRBV6-3,.,TRBJ1-2,.,18,TGTGCCAGCAGTTACGTCGTCGCCCAGGGGTTCGGTCCCCATGGCTACACCTTC,CASSYVVAQGFGPHGYTF
TRBV4-3,.,TRBJ1-2,few,13,TGCGCCAGCAGCCAGGCTTTAGGCTATGGCTACACCTTC,CASSQALGYGYTF
TRBV5-1,.,TRBJ2-2,.,12,TGCGCCAGCAGAGGATACACCGGGGAGCTGTTTTTT,CASRGYTGELFF